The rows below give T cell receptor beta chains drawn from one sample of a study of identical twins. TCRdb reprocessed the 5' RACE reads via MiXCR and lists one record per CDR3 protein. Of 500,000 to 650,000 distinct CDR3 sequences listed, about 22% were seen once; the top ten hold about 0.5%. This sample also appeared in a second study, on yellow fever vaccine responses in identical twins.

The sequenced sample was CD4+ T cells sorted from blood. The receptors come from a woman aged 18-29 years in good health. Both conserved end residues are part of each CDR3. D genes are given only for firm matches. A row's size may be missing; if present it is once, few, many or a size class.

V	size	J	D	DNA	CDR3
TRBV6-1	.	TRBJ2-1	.	TGTGCCAGCAGTAAGGGGGTTTATGAGTCCTACAATGAGCAGTTCTTC	CASSKGVYESYNEQFF
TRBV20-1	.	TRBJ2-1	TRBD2	TGCAGTGCTTACCGACTAGCGGGAGCGTATTGGCAGTTCTTC	CSAYRLAGAYWQFF
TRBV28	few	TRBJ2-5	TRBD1	TGTGCCAGCAGACTTACCGGGACAGGGGGCCCTGGCGAGACCCAGTACTTC	CASRLTGTGGPGETQYF
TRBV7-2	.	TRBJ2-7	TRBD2	TGTGCCAGCAGCTTATTTGCGCGGGAGACTTACGAGCAGTACTTC	CASSLFARETYEQYF
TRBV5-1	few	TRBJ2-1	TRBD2	TGCGCCAGCAGCTTGGCGGGGACTAGCGGGACGGGTGAGCAGTTCTTC	CASSLAGTSGTGEQFF
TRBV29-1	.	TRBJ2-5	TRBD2	TGCAGCGTTGACTCGCCTAGCGGGTTGGAGACCCAGTACTTC	CSVDSPSGLETQYF
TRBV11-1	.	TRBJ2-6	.	TGTGCCAGCAGCTGGACAGAGCTCACTTTTTCCAGCTCTGGGGCCAACGTCCTGACTTTC	CASSWTELTFSSSGANVLTF
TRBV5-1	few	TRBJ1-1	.	TGCGCCAGCAGCTTGCCGGCCGATGAAGCTTTCTTT	CASSLPADEAFF
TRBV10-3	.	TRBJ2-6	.	TGTGCCATCAGTGAGTCGGTCGGGGGTCCCGGGGCCAACGTCCTGACTTTC	CAISESVGGPGANVLTF
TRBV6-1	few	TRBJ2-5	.	TGTGCCAGCACCGAGGGAGGGACACAAGAGACCCAGTACTTC	CASTEGGTQETQYF
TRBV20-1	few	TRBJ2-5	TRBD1	TGCAGTGCTAGCGGTGACAGGGCCTACCAAGAGACCCAGTACTTC	CSASGDRAYQETQYF
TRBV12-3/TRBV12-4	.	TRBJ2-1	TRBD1	TGTGCCTCAAGGGGGGACAGGGGTTACAATGAGCAGTTCTTC	CASRGDRGYNEQFF
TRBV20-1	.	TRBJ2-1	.	TGCAGTGCTAGCCAGGACTACAATGAGCAGTTCTTC	CSASQDYNEQFF
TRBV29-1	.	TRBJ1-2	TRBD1	TGCAGCGTTGACGGCACAGGGGATCGCTATGGCTACACCTTC	CSVDGTGDRYGYTF
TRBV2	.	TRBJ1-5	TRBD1	TGTGCCAGCACCCGGGACAGGGGGCAAGTACTTAATCAGCCCCAGCATTTT	CASTRDRGQVLNQPQHF
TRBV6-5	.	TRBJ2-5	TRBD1	TGTGCCAGCAGTTACTCGAGGGGACAGGCCAGGGGCCAAGAGACCCAGTACTTC	CASSYSRGQARGQETQYF
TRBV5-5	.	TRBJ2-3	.	TGTGCCAGCAGCTTGGGGGGTATGGGAGATACGCAGTATTTT	CASSLGGMGDTQYF
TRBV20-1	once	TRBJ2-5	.	TGCAGTGCTACCAAACGCACCCCTGGAGAGCAAGAGACCCAGTACTTC	CSATKRTPGEQETQYF
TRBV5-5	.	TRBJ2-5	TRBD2	TGTGCCAGCAGCTTCCAAGCGGGAGCTGGAGAGACCCAGTACTTC	CASSFQAGAGETQYF
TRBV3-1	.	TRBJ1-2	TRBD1	TGTGCCAGCAGGAGTACCGGGACAGGGTACTATGGCTACACCTTC	CASRSTGTGYYGYTF